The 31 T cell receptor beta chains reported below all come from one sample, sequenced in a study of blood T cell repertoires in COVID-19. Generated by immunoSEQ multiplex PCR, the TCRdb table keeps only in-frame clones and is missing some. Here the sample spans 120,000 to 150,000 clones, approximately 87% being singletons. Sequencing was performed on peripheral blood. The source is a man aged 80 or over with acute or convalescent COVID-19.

CDR3 coding DNA: TGTGCCAGCAGTGAAGCCCGCAGGGGGCTTAGGGAGACCCAGTACTTC. Its translation: CASSEARRGLRETQYF. The chain has TRBV6-1 and TRBJ2-5; TRBD1 aligns across 8 bases. CDR3 length equals 16 residues. J gave up 5 bases and V 0 bases, and 8 bases lay outside the gene matches. The germline CDR1 and CDR2 sequences are MNHNS and SASEGT.

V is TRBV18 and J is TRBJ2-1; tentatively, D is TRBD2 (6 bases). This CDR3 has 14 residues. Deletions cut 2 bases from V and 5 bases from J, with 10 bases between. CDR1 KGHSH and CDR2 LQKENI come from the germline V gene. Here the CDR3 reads CASSPMAGNNEQFF. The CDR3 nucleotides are TGTGCCAGCTCACCAATGGCGGGGAACAATGAGCAGTTCTTC. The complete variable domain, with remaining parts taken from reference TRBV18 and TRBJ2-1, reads NAGVMQNPRHLVRRRGQEARLRCSPMKGHSHVYWYRQLPEEGLKFMVYLQKENIIDESGMPKERFSAEFPKEGPSILRIQQVVRGDSAAYFCASSPMAGNNEQFFGPGTRLTVL.

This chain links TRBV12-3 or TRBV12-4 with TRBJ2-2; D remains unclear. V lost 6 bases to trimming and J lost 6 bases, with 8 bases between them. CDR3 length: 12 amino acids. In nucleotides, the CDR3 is TGTGCCAGCAGCCCACATCCCGGGGAGCTGTTTTTT. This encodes CASSPHPGELFF.

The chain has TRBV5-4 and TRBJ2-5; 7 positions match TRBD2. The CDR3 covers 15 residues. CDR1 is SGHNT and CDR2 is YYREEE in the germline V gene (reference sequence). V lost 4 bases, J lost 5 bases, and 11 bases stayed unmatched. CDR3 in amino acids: CASSARSGIRETQYF. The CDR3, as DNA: TGTGCCAGCAGCGCACGAAGCGGGATTCGGGAGACCCAGTACTTC. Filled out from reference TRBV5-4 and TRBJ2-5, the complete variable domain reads ETGVTQSPTHLIKTRGQQVTLRCSSQSGHNTVSWYQQALGQGPQFIFQYYREEENGRGNFPPRFSGLQFPNYSSELNVNALELDDSALYLCASSARSGIRETQYFGPGTRLLVL.

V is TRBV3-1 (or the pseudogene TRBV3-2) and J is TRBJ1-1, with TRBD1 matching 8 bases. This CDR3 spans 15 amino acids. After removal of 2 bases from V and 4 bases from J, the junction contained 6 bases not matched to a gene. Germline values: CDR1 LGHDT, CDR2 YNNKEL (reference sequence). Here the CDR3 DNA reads TGTGCCAGCAGCCAAAGGACAGGGCTGGTCACTGAAGCTTTCTTT. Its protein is CASSQRTGLVTEAFF.

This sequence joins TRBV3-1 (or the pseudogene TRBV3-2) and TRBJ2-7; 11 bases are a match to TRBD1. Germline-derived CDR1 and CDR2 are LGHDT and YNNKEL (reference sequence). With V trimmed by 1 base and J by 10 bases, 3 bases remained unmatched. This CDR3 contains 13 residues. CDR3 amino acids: CASSQVGQGAQYF. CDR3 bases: TGTGCCAGCAGCCAAGTTGGACAGGGGGCTCAGTACTTC.

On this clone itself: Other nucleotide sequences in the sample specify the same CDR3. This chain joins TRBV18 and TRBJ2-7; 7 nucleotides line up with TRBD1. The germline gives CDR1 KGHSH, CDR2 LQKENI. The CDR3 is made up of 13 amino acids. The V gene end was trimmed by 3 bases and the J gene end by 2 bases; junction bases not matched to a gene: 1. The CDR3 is CASSPGTAYEQYF. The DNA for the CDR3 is TGTGCCAGCTCACCGGGGACAGCCTACGAGCAGTACTTC.

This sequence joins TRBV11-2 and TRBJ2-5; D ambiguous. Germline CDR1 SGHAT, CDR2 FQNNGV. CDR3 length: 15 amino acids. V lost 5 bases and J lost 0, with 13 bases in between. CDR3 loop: CASSPLQMYQETQYF. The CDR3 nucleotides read TGTGCCAGCAGCCCTTTACAAATGTACCAAGAGACCCAGTACTTC.

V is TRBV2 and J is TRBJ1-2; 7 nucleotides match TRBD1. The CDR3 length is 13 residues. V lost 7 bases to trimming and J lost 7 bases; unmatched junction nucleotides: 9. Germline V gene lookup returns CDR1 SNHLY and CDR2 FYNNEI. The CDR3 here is CASTPTGLGGYTF. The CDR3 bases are TGTGCCAGCACCCCGACAGGGCTGGGTGGCTACACCTTC.

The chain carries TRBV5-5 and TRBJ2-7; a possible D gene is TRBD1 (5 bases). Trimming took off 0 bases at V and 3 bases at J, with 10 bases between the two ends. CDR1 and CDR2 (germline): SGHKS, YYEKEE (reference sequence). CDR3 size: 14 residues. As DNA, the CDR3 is TGTGCCAGCAGCTTGGTCGCCAGGGTCTACGAGCAGTACTTC. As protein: CASSLVARVYEQYF.

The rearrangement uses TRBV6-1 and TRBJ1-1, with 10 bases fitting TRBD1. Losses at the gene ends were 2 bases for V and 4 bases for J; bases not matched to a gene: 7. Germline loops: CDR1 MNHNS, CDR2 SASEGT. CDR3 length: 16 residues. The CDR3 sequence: CASSEKTGGRITEAFF. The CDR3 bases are TGTGCCAGCAGTGAAAAGACAGGGGGCCGAATCACTGAAGCTTTCTTT.

CDR3 coding DNA: TGTGCCAGCTCAACCGGGACAGGGGGAGGTGGCTACACCTTC. Translated, it gives CASSTGTGGGGYTF. The rearrangement joins TRBV18 to TRBJ1-2; TRBD1 agrees at 11 bases. Looked up from germline, CDR1 is KGHSH and CDR2 is LQKENI. The CDR3 consists of 14 residues. Unmatched junction bases numbered 6, after V lost 5 bases and J lost 7 bases.

The CDR3 loop is CSVEGRGAYNEQFF. Written as DNA, the CDR3 is TGCAGCGTTGAAGGCAGGGGGGCCTACAATGAGCAGTTCTTC. The chain carries TRBV29-1 and TRBJ2-1, with D perhaps TRBD1 (7 bases). The CDR3 has 14 residues. Germline CDR1 reads SQVTM; CDR2 reads ANQGSEA. V lost 1 base, J lost 2 bases, and 9 bases lay in between.

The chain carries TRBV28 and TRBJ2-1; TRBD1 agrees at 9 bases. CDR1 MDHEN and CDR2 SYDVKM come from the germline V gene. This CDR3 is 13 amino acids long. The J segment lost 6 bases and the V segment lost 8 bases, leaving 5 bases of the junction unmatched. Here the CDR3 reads CASGTGSVNEQFF. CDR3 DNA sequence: TGTGCCAGCGGGACAGGGAGTGTCAATGAGCAGTTCTTC. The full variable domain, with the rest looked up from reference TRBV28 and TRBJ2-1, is DVKVTQSSRYLVKRTGEKVFLECVQDMDHENMFWYRQDPGLGLRLIYFSYDVKMKEKGDIPEGYSVSREKKERFSLILESASTNQTSMYLCASGTGSVNEQFFGPGTRLTVL.

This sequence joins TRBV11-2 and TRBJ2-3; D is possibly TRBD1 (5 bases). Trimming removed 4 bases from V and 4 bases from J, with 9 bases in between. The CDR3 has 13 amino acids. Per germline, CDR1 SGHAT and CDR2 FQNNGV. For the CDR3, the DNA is TGTGCCAGCAGCTATACAGGTTCAGATACGCAGTATTTT. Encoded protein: CASSYTGSDTQYF.

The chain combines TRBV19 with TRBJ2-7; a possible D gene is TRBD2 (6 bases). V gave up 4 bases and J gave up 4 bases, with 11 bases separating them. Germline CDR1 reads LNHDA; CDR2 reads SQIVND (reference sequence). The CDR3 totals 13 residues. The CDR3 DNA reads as TGTGCCAGTAGTACCGGGACTCGTTACGAGCAGTACTTC. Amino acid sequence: CASSTGTRYEQYF.

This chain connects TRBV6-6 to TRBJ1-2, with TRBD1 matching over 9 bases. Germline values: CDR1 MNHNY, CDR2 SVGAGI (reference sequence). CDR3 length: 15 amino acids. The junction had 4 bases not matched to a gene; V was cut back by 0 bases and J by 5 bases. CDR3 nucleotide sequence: TGTGCCAGCAGTTACTCAGACAGGGGGGATTATGGCTACACCTTC. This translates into CASSYSDRGDYGYTF.

The CDR3 loop reads CASSLAFGTGAITGELFF. As DNA, the CDR3 is TGCGCCAGCAGCTTGGCCTTTGGGACAGGGGCGATTACCGGGGAGCTGTTTTTT. The chain uses TRBV5-1 and TRBJ2-2; the match to TRBD1 covers 10 bases. Per germline, CDR1 SGHRS and CDR2 YFSETQ. The CDR3 length is 18 residues. V lost 0 bases to trimming and J lost 5 bases; unmatched junction nucleotides: 10.

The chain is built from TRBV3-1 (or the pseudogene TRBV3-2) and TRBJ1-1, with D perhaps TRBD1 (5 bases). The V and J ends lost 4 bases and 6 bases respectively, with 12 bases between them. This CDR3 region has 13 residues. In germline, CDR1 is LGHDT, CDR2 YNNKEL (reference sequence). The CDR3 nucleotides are TGTGCCAGCAGCCTAAGGGGTCGGCCTGAAGCTTTCTTT. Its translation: CASSLRGRPEAFF.

For the CDR3, the DNA is TGTGCCAGCAGCGCCTCTAGCGGGGGGTTCCAAGAGACCCAGTACTTC. Its protein is CASSASSGGFQETQYF. The chain has TRBV5-6 and TRBJ2-5; 11 nucleotides match TRBD2. After removal of 4 bases from V and 1 base from J, the junction contained 6 bases not matched to a gene. Germline CDR1 is SGHDT and CDR2 is YYEEEE. The CDR3 is 16 residues long.

The CDR3 loop is CASSPRGIKSGNTIYF. The DNA for the CDR3 is TGTGCCAGCAGCCCAAGGGGTATAAAGTCTGGAAACACCATATATTTT. This chain links TRBV7-6 with TRBJ1-3, with a tentative D call TRBD1 (5 bases). This CDR3 has 16 residues. The germline CDR1 and CDR2 sequences are SGHVS and FNYEAQ. V dropped 5 bases and J dropped 1 base, with 15 bases sitting between them.

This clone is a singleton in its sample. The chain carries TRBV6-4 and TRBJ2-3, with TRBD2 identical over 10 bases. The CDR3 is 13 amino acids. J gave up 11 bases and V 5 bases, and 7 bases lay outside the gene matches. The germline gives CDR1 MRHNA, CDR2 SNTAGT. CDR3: CASSPSGGPRQYF. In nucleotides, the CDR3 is TGTGCCAGCAGTCCTAGCGGGGGCCCCAGGCAGTATTTT.

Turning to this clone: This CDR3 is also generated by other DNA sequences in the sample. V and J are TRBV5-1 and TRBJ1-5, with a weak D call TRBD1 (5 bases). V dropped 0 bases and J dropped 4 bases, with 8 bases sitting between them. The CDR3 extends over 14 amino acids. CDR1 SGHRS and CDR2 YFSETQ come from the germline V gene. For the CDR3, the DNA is TGCGCCAGCAGCTTGGCGGGGGGGAATCAGCCCCAGCATTTT. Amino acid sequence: CASSLAGGNQPQHF. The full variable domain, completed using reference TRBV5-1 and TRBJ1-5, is KAGVTQTPRYLIKTRGQQVTLSCSPISGHRSVSWYQQTPGQGLQFLFEYFSETQRNKGNFPGRFSGRQFSNSRSEMNVSTLELGDSALYLCASSLAGGNQPQHFGDGTRLSIL.

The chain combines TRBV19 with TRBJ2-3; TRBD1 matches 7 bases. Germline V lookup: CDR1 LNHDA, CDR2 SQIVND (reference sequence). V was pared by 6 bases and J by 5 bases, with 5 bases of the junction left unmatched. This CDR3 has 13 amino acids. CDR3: CASSDRAEDTQYF. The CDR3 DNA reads TGTGCCAGTAGCGACAGGGCGGAAGATACGCAGTATTTT.

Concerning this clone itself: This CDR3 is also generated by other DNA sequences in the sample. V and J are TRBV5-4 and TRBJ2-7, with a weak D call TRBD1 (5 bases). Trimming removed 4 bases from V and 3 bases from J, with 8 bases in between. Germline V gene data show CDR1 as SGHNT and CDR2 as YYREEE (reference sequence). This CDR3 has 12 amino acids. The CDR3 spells CASSLDNYEQYF. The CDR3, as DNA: TGTGCCAGCAGCCTGGACAACTACGAGCAGTACTTC.

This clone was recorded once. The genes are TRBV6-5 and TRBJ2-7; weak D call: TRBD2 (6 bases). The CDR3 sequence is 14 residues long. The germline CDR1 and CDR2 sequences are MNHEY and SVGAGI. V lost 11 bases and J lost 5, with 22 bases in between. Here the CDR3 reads CAAGKGPFVDEQYF. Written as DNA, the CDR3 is TGTGCCGCGGGGAAGGGTCCCTTTGTGGACGAGCAGTACTTC.

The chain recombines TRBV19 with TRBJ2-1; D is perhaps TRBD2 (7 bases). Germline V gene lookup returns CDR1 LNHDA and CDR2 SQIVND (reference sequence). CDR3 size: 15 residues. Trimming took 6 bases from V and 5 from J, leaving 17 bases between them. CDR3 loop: CASSGVGGGNNEQFF. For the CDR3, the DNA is TGTGCCAGTAGCGGTGTAGGGGGGGGTAACAATGAGCAGTTCTTC.

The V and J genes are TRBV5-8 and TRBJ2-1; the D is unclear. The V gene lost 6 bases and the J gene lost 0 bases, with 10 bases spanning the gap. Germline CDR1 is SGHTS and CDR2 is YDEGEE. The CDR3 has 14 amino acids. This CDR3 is CASTIEASYNEQFF. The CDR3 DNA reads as TGTGCCAGCACCATAGAGGCCTCCTACAATGAGCAGTTCTTC.

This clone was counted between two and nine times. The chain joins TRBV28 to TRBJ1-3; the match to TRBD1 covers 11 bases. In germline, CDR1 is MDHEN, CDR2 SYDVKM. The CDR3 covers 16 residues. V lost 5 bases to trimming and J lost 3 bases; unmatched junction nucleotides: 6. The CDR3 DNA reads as TGTGCCAGCAGTCCCGGACAGGGGGCTTTTGGAAACACCATATATTTT. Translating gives CASSPGQGAFGNTIYF.

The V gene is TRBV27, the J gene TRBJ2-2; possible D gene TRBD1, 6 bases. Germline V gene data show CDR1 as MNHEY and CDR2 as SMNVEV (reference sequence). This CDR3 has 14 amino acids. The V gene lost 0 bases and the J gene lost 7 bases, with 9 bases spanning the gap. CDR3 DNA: TGTGCCAGCAGTTTATCTGGGGGCGGCGGGGAGCTGTTTTTT. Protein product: CASSLSGGGGELFF.

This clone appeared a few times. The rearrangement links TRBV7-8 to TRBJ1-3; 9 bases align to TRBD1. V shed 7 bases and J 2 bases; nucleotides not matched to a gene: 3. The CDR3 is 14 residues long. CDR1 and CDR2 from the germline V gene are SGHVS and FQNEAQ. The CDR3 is CASTTGGPGNTIYF. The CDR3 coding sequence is TGTGCCAGCACCACAGGGGGCCCTGGAAACACCATATATTTT.